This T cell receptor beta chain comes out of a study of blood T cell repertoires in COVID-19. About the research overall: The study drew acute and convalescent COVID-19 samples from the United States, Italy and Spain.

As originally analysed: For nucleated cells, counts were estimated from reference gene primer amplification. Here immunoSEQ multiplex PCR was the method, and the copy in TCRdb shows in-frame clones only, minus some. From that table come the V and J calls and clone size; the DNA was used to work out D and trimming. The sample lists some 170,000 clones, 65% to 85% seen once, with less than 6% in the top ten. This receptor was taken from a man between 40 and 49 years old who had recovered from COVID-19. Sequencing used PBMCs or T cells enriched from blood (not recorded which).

As DNA, the CDR3 is TGCGCCAGCAGCTTGGGTCCCGCGGGAGGGAACACTGAAGCTTTCTTT. Translating gives CASSLGPAGGNTEAFF. The rearrangement links TRBV5-1 to TRBJ1-1; D not certain. Trimming cost V 0 bases and J 1 base, with 13 bases left between them. Germline CDR1 and CDR2: SGHRS and YFSETQ. CDR3 length equals 16 residues.